This T cell receptor (beta chain) was recorded in a study of cytomegalovirus exposure and HLA in healthy donors. Study-level points and caveats: Using the classifier, cytomegalovirus status was reportedly diagnosed with high specificity and sensitivity. Confirmation in vitro established that a few CMV-associated chains were specific for CMV antigens.

V trimming: 2 bases; J trimming: 6 bases; junction bases outside the gene matches: 4. Germline CDR1 GTSNPN, CDR2 SVGIG (reference sequence). The CDR3 contains 12 residues. To note about this clone: Its target is unknown.

Repertoires were generated with immunoSEQ multiplex PCR, while TCRdb's copy carries only in-frame clones and drops some. This repertoire shows roughly 140,000 clones, just over 85% found once; its top ten account for around 8%. The TCR originated in a woman under 30 in good health and CMV-seropositive. The sample taken for sequencing was PBMCs. V usage is TRBV30 and J usage is TRBJ2-7; 7 bases fit TRBD2. Here the CDR3 reads CAWSLTSSEQYF. The CDR3 coding sequence is TGTGCCTGGAGTCTGACTAGCAGCGAGCAGTACTTC. The whole variable domain, filled in from reference TRBV30 and TRBJ2-7, reads SQTIHQWPATLVQPVGSPLSLECTVEGTSNPNLYWYRQAAGRGLQLLFYSVGIGQISSEVPQNLSASRPQDRQFILSSKKLLLSDSGFYLCAWSLTSSEQYFGPGTRLTVT.